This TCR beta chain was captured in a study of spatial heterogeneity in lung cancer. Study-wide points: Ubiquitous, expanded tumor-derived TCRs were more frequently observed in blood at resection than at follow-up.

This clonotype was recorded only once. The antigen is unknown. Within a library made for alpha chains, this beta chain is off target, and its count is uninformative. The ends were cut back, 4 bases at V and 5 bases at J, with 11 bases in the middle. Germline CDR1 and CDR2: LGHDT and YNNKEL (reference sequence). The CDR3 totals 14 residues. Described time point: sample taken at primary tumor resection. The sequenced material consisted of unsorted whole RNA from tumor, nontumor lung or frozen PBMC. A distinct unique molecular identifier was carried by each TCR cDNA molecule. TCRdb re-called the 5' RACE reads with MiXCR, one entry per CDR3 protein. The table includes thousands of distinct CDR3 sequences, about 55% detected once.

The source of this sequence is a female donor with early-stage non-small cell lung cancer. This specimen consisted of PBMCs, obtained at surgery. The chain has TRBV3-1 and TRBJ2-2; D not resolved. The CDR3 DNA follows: TGTGCCAGCAGCCCGCCCACGGTAACCGGGGAGCTGTTTTTT. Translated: CASSPPTVTGELFF.